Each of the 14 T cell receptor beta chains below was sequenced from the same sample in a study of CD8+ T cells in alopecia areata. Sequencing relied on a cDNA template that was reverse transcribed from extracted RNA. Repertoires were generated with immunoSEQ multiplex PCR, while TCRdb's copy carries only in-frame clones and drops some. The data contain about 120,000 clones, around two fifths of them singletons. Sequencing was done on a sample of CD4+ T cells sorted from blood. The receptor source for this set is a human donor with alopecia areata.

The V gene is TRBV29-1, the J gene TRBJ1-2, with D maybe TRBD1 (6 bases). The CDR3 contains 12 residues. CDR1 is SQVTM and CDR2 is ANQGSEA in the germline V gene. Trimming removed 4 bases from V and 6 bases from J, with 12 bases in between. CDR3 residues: CSVGSGAHGYTF. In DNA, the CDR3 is TGCAGCGTTGGGTCGGGGGCTCATGGCTACACCTTC. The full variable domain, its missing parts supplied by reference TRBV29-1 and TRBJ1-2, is SAVISQKPSRDICQRGTSLTIQCQVDSQVTMMFWYRQQPGQSLTLIATANQGSEATYESGFVIDKFPISRPNLTFSTLTVSNMSPEDSSIYLCSVGSGAHGYTFGSGTRLTVV.

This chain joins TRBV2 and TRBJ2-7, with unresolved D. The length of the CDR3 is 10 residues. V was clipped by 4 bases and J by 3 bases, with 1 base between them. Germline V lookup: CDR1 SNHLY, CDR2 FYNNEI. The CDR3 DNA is TGTGCCAGCAGTGTCTACGAGCAGTACTTC. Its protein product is CASSVYEQYF.

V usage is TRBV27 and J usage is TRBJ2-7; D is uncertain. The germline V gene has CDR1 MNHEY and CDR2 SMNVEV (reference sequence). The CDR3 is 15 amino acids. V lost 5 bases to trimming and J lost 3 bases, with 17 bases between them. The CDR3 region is CASSPTRLTHYEQYF. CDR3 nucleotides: TGTGCCAGCAGTCCCACCCGGCTGACTCACTACGAGCAGTACTTC.

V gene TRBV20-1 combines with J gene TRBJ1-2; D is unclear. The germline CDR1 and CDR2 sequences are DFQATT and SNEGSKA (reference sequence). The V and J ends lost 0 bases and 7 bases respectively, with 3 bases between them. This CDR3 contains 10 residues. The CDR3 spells CSARDLGYTF. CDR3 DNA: TGCAGTGCTAGAGATCTTGGCTACACCTTC.

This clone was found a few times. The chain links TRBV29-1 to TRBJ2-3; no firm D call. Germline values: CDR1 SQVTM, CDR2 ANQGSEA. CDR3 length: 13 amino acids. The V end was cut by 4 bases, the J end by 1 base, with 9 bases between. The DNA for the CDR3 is TGCAGCGTTGGCTTGCGGCGCACAGATACGCAGTATTTT. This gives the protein CSVGLRRTDTQYF.

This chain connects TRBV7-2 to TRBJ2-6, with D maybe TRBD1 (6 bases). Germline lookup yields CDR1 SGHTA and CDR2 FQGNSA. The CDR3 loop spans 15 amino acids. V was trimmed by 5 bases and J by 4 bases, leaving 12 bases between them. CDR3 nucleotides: TGTGCCAGCAGCCCCCAGGGGACCGGGGCCAACGTCCTGACTTTC. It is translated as CASSPQGTGANVLTF. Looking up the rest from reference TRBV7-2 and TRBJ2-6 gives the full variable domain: GAGVSQSPSNKVTEKGKDVELRCDPISGHTALYWYRQSLGQGLEFLIYFQGNSAPDKSGLPSDRFSAERTGGSVSTLTIQRTQQEDSAVYLCASSPQGTGANVLTFGAGSRLTVL.

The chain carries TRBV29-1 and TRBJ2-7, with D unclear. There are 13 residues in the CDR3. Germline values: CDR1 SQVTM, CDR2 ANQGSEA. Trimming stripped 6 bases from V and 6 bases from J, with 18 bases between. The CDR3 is CSVTQTLLGEQYF. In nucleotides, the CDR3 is TGCAGCGTCACTCAGACCCTCCTAGGCGAGCAGTACTTC.

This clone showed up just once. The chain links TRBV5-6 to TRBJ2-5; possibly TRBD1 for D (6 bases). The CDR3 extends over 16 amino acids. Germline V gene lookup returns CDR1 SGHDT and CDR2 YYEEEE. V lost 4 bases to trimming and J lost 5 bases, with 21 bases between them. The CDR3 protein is CASSLRIQGTRETQYF. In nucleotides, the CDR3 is TGTGCCAGCAGCCTGAGGATACAGGGAACTCGGGAGACCCAGTACTTC.

CDR3 bases: TGCAGCGTTGAGGTATTCTACGAGCAGTACTTC. Protein: CSVEVFYEQYF. V is TRBV29-1 and J is TRBJ2-7; no firm D call. CDR1 and CDR2 (germline): SQVTM, ANQGSEA. The CDR3 extends over 11 amino acids. Trimming shortened V by 3 bases and J by 3 bases, and 6 bases separated the two germline ends.

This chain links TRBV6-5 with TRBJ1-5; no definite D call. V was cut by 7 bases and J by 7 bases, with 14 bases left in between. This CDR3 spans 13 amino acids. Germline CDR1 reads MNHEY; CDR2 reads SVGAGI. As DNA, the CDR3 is TGTGCCAGCACTCAAAAAGTCGGACAGCCCCAGCATTTT. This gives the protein CASTQKVGQPQHF.

CDR3 in amino acids: CSVEGHSEAFF. CDR3 DNA: TGCAGCGTAGAGGGACACTCTGAAGCTTTCTTT. This rearrangement joins TRBV29-1 to TRBJ1-1, with D possibly being TRBD1 (6 bases). In germline, CDR1 is SQVTM, CDR2 ANQGSEA. The CDR3 covers 11 residues. The ends were cut back, 6 bases at V and 6 bases at J, with 11 bases in the middle. Combining the CDR3 with reference TRBV29-1 and TRBJ1-1 gives the whole variable domain SAVISQKPSRDICQRGTSLTIQCQVDSQVTMMFWYRQQPGQSLTLIATANQGSEATYESGFVIDKFPISRPNLTFSTLTVSNMSPEDSSIYLCSVEGHSEAFFGQGTRLTVV.

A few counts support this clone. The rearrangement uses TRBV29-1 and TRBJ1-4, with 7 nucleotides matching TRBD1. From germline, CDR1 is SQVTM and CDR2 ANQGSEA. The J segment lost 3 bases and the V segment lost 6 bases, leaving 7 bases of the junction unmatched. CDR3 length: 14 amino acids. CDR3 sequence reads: CSVMKGAANEKLFF. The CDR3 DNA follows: TGCAGCGTCATGAAGGGGGCAGCTAATGAAAAACTGTTTTTT.

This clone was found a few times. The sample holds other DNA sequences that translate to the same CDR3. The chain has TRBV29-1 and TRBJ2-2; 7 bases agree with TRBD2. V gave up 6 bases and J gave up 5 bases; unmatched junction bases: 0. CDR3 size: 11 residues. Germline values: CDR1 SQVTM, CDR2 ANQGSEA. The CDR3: CSVGGTGELFF. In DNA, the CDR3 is TGCAGCGTGGGGGGGACCGGGGAGCTGTTTTTT.

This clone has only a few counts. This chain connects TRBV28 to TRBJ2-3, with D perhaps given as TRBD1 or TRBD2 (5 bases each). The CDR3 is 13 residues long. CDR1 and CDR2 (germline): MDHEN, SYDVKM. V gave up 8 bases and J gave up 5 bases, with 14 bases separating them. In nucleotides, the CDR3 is TGTGCCAGCGGGACCGCCCCCAAAGATACGCAGTATTTT. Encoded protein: CASGTAPKDTQYF.